The 11 T cell receptor beta chains given below trace back to one sample, sequenced in a study of blood T cell repertoires in COVID-19. Libraries were prepared by immunoSEQ multiplex PCR; TCRdb keeps only in-frame clonotypes and omits some of them. The table records over 150,000 clones, around 87% of them present only once. The sample comprised PBMCs or T cells enriched from blood (not recorded which). The receptors originated from a woman in her 30s who had recovered from COVID-19.

This clone was observed a few times. The chain recombines TRBV28 with TRBJ2-7; TRBD2 matches 9 bases. Germline lookup yields CDR1 MDHEN and CDR2 SYDVKM. V lost 4 bases to trimming and J lost 7 bases; unmatched junction nucleotides: 8. The CDR3 is made up of 14 amino acids. Written as DNA, the CDR3 is TGTGCCAGCAGTTCGAGCGGGAGGATCGGGGAGCAGTACTTC. It translates to CASSSSGRIGEQYF.

The chain combines TRBV15 with TRBJ1-2, with a weak D call TRBD1 (6 bases). The germline V gene encodes CDR1 LNHNV and CDR2 YYDKDF (reference sequence). The ends were cut back, 3 bases at V and 6 bases at J, with 17 bases in the middle. This CDR3 is built from 15 residues. CDR3 nucleotide sequence: TGTGCCACCAGCAGGACGGGGGGCTATGGTGATGGCTACACCTTC. The encoded protein is CATSRTGGYGDGYTF.

This clone was counted a single time. The chain uses TRBV7-8 and TRBJ1-3, with 8 nucleotides matching TRBD1. The trim removed 4 bases at V and 3 bases at J, leaving 11 bases unmatched. The CDR3 has 17 residues. Germline V lookup: CDR1 SGHVS, CDR2 FQNEAQ. The DNA of the CDR3 is TGTGCCAGCAGCTCACATGAACTGGACAGGGTTGGAAACACCATATATTTT. Its translation is CASSSHELDRVGNTIYF.

The V call is TRBV19, the J call TRBJ1-5, with D perhaps TRBD1 (6 bases). Trimming stripped 5 bases from V and 2 bases from J, with 10 bases between. Germline V gene lookup returns CDR1 LNHDA and CDR2 SQIVND (reference sequence). The CDR3 loop spans 14 amino acids. This CDR3 reads CASSFYRGNQPQHF. In DNA form, the CDR3 reads TGTGCCAGTAGTTTTTACAGGGGCAATCAGCCCCAGCATTTT.

The rearrangement joins TRBV27 to TRBJ1-4; D perhaps matches TRBD1 (5 bases). The CDR3 covers 14 residues. V dropped 3 bases and J dropped 11 bases, with 16 bases sitting between them. Germline assignment: CDR1 MNHEY and CDR2 SMNVEV (reference sequence). CDR3 coding DNA: TGTGCCAGCAGTTTCGCCCCAGGGTCAGGGAAACTGTTTTTT. Encoded protein: CASSFAPGSGKLFF.

The chain links TRBV7-9 to TRBJ1-6, with D maybe TRBD1 (6 bases). CDR3 length equals 14 residues. V was clipped by 1 base and J by 10 bases, with 11 bases between them. From germline, CDR1 is SEHNR and CDR2 FQNEAQ (reference sequence). The CDR3 loop is CASSLGAGESPLHF. The CDR3 DNA sequence: TGTGCCAGCAGCTTAGGGGCAGGGGAATCACCCCTCCACTTT.

This clone was found many times. This rearrangement joins TRBV6-4 to TRBJ2-5; 11 nucleotides match TRBD1. V lost 3 bases and J lost 6; bases outside the gene matches: 6. The germline V gene encodes CDR1 MRHNA and CDR2 SNTAGT. The CDR3 loop spans 15 amino acids. The CDR3 sequence: CASSEGGQGAQTQYF. CDR3 DNA sequence: TGTGCCAGCAGTGAAGGAGGACAGGGGGCCCAGACCCAGTACTTC.

V usage is TRBV6-5 and J usage is TRBJ2-2; D is possibly TRBD1 (6 bases). The CDR3 sequence is 13 residues long. Trimming shortened V by 6 bases and J by 8 bases, and 13 bases separated the two germline ends. Germline-derived CDR1 and CDR2 are MNHEY and SVGAGI. The CDR3 region has the DNA TGTGCCAGCAGAATAGGGGGTGCTGGGGAGCTGTTTTTT. As protein: CASRIGGAGELFF.

The chain uses TRBV4-3 and TRBJ2-1, with 9 bases matching TRBD1. This CDR3 spans 15 amino acids. V lost 3 bases and J lost 6; bases outside the gene matches: 6. The V gene's germline CDR1 is LGHNA and CDR2 YSLEER. CDR3 bases: TGCGCCAGCAGCCATTTACCGGGACAGGGCAATGAGCAGTTCTTC. Protein: CASSHLPGQGNEQFF.

This chain links TRBV19 with TRBJ1-2, with TRBD1 identical over 12 bases. CDR3 length: 15 residues. Unmatched junction bases numbered 10, after V lost 7 bases and J lost 7 bases. Germline assignment: CDR1 LNHDA and CDR2 SQIVND (reference sequence). CDR3 sequence reads: CASKASGTGGFGYTF. The CDR3 region has the DNA TGTGCCAGTAAAGCCTCGGGGACAGGGGGCTTTGGCTACACCTTC.

The chain carries TRBV18 and TRBJ2-5; D not resolved. V dropped 0 bases and J dropped 4 bases, with 9 bases sitting between them. Germline loops: CDR1 KGHSH, CDR2 LQKENI. The CDR3 is 14 residues long. CDR3 sequence: CASSPPTTGETQYF. The CDR3 region has the DNA TGTGCCAGCTCACCACCGACGACTGGAGAGACCCAGTACTTC.